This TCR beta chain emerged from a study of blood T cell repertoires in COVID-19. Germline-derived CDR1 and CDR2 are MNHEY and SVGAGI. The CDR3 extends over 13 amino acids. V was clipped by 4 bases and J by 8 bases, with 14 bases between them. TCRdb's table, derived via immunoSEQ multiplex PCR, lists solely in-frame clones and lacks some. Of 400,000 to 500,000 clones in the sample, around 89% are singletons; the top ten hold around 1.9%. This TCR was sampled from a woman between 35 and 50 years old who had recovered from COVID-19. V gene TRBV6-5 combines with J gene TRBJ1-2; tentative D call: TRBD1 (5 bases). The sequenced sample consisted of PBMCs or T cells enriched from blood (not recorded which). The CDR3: CASSSQGHGGYTF. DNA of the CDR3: TGTGCCAGCAGTTCCCAGGGCCACGGGGGCTACACCTTC.